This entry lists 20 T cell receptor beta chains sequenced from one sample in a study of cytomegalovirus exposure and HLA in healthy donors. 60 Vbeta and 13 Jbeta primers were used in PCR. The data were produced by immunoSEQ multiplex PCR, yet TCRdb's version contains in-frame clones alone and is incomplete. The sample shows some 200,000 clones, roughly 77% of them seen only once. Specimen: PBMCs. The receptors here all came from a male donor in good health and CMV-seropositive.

The CDR3 sequence is CASSLGGSGRLREQYF. CDR3 nucleotide sequence: TGTGCCAGCAGCTTGGGCGGTAGCGGGAGATTGAGGGAGCAGTACTTC. The V call is TRBV5-4, the J call TRBJ2-7; TRBD2 agrees at 9 bases. The trim removed 0 bases at V and 7 bases at J, leaving 11 bases unmatched. This CDR3 has 16 amino acids. CDR1 is SGHNT, CDR2 YYREEE, per germline (reference sequence).

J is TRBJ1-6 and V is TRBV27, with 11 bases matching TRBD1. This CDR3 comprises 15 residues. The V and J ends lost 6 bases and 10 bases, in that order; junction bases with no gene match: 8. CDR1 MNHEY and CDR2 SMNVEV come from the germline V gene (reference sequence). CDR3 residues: CASRAGTGGGSPLHF. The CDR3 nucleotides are TGTGCCAGCAGGGCCGGGACAGGGGGTGGCTCACCCCTCCACTTT.

For the CDR3, the DNA is TGTGCCAGCAGCTTGGGACAGGGCTATGGCTACACCTTC. Translation: CASSLGQGYGYTF. The gene calls are TRBV7-3 and TRBJ1-2, with 9 bases lining up with TRBD1. Germline assignment: CDR1 SGHTA and CDR2 FQGTGA. V shed 3 bases, J shed 4 bases, and the junction held 0 bases outside the gene matches. The CDR3 runs 13 residues.

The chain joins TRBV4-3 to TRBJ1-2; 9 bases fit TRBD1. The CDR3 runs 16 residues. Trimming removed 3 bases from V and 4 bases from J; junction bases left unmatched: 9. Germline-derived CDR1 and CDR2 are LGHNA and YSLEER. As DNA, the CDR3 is TGCGCCAGCAGCCAGGAGCCGGGACAGGGTTTCTATGGCTACACCTTC. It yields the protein CASSQEPGQGFYGYTF.

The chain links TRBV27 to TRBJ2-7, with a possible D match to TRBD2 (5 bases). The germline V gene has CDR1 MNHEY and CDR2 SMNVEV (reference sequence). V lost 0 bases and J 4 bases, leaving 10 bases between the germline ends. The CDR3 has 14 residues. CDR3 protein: CASSLSGNWYEQYF. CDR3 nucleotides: TGTGCCAGCAGTTTATCCGGGAACTGGTACGAGCAGTACTTC.

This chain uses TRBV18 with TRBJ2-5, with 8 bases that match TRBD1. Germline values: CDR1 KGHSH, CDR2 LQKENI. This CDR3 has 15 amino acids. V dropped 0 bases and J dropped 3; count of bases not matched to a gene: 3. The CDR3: CASSPPLQGEETQYF. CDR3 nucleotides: TGTGCCAGCTCACCACCTTTACAGGGGGAAGAGACCCAGTACTTC.

The CDR3 sequence: CASSQGATGDRGGYTF. The CDR3, as DNA: TGCGCCAGCAGCCAAGGGGCGACAGGGGACAGAGGGGGCTACACCTTC. V is TRBV4-3 and J is TRBJ1-2, with 8 positions matching TRBD1. The CDR3 is made up of 16 amino acids. After removal of 1 base from V and 8 bases from J, the junction contained 12 bases not matched to a gene. Germline CDR1 is LGHNA and CDR2 is YSLEER.

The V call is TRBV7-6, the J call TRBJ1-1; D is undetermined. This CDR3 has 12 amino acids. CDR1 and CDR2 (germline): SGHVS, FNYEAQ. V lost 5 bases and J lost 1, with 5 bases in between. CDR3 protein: CASSAGNTEAFF. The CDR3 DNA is TGTGCCAGCAGCGCGGGGAACACTGAAGCTTTCTTT.

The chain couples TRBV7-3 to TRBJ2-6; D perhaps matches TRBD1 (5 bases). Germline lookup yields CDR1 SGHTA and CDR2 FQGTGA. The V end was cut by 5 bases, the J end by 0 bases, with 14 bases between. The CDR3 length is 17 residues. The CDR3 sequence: CASSPTATNSGANVLTF. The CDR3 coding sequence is TGTGCCAGCAGCCCGACAGCTACCAACTCTGGGGCCAACGTCCTGACTTTC.

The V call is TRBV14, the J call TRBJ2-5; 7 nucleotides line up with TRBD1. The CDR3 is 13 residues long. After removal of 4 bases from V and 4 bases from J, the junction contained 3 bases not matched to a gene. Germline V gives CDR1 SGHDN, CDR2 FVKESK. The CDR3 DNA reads TGTGCCAGCAGCCTCCCAGGGGGAGAGACCCAGTACTTC. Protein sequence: CASSLPGGETQYF.

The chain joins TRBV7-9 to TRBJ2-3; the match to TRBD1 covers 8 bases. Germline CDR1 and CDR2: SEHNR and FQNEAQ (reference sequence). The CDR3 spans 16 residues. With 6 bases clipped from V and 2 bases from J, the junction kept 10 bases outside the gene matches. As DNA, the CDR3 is TGTGCCAGCAGTAAAGACAGGGGTTTTTACACAGATACGCAGTATTTT. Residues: CASSKDRGFYTDTQYF.

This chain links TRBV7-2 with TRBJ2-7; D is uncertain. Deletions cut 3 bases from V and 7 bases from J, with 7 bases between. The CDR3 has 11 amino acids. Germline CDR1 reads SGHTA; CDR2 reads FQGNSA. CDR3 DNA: TGTGCCAGCAGCTTTAACTTTGAGCAGTACTTC. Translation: CASSFNFEQYF.

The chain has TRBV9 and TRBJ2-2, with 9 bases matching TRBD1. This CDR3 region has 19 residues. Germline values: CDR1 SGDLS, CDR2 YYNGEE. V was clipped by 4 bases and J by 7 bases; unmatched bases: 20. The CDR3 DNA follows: TGTGCCAGCAGCTCCTCACAGGGGGCGAGCCAGGGGGCGCTCGGGGAGCTGTTTTTT. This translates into CASSSSQGASQGALGELFF.

CDR3: CASSPAGDVGEQFF. The CDR3 nucleotides are TGTGCCAGCTCACCAGCGGGAGATGTTGGTGAGCAGTTCTTC. The chain couples TRBV18 to TRBJ2-1, with 7 bases aligning to TRBD2. The V gene's germline CDR1 is KGHSH and CDR2 LQKENI. Trimming removed 2 bases from V and 9 bases from J; junction bases left unmatched: 7. The CDR3 loop spans 14 amino acids.

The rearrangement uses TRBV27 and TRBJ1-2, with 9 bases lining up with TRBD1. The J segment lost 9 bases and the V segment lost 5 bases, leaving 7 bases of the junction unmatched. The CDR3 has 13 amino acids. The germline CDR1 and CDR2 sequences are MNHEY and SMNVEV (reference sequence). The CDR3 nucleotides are TGTGCCAGCAGTCCGAGGACAGGGGCGAGCTACACCTTC. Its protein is CASSPRTGASYTF.

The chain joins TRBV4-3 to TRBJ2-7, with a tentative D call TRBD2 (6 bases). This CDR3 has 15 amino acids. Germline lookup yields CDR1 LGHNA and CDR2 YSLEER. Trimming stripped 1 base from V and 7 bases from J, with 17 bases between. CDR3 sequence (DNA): TGCGCCAGCAGCCAAGTCGATTCCGCCGGAGGGGAGCAGTACTTC. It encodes CASSQVDSAGGEQYF.

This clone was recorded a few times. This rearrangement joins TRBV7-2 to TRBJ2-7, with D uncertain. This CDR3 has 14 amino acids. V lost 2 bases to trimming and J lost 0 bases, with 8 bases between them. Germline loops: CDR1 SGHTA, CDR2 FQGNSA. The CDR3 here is CASSLYASSYEQYF. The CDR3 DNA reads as TGTGCCAGCAGCTTATATGCGAGCTCCTACGAGCAGTACTTC. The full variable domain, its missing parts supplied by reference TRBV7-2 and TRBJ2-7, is GAGVSQSPSNKVTEKGKDVELRCDPISGHTALYWYRQSLGQGLEFLIYFQGNSAPDKSGLPSDRFSAERTGGSVSTLTIQRTQQEDSAVYLCASSLYASSYEQYFGPGTRLTVT.

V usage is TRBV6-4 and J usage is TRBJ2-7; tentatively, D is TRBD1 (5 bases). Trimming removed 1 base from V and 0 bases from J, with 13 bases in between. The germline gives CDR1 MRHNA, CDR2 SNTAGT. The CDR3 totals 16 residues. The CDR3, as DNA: TGTGCCAGCAGTGACTGGATGGGGCCACCCTCCTACGAGCAGTACTTC. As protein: CASSDWMGPPSYEQYF.

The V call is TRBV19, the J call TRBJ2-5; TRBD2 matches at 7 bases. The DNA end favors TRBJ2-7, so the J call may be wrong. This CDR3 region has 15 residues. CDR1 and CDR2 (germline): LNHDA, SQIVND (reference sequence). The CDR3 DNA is TGTGCCAGTAGTAAGATTGAGGCGGGAGCTGGCGAGCAGTACTTC. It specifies CASSKIEAGAGEQYF.

In DNA form, the CDR3 reads TGTGCCAGCAGTTTATTGGGAAGGGGACAGCCCCAGCATTTT. Translation: CASSLLGRGQPQHF. The chain has TRBV27 and TRBJ1-5; D may be TRBD1 (5 bases). CDR1 is MNHEY and CDR2 is SMNVEV in the germline V gene (reference sequence). The CDR3 loop spans 14 amino acids. V lost 1 base, J lost 7 bases, and 11 bases lay in between.